This TCR beta chain was identified in a study of graft-versus-host responses after intestinal transplantation. Study at large: The recipients all started with anti-thymocyte globulin induction and then took tacrolimus and steroids for 3 to 4 years. General study points: Among recipient marrow samples, GvH clones were found; some appeared first in ileum or blood.

Assay: immunoSEQ multiplex PCR; the TCRdb copy retains only in-frame clones and omits some. The table records about 85,000 clones, around 90% of them present only once. Note on this clone: Its antigen is unknown.

Germline lookup yields CDR1 SNHLY and CDR2 FYNNEI. The V gene lost 6 bases and the J gene lost 9 bases, with 21 bases spanning the gap. The CDR3 totals 15 residues. The clonotype originates from a human donor who was the organ donor for an intestinal transplant. V is TRBV2 and J is TRBJ2-1; perhaps TRBD2 as D (6 bases). Sequenced here: unstimulated CD8+ T cells sorted from spleen or lymph node cells, sampled before transplant. CDR3 region: CASREGTQWLGEQFF. The CDR3 bases are TGTGCCAGCAGGGAGGGGACTCAATGGTTGGGTGAGCAGTTCTTC.